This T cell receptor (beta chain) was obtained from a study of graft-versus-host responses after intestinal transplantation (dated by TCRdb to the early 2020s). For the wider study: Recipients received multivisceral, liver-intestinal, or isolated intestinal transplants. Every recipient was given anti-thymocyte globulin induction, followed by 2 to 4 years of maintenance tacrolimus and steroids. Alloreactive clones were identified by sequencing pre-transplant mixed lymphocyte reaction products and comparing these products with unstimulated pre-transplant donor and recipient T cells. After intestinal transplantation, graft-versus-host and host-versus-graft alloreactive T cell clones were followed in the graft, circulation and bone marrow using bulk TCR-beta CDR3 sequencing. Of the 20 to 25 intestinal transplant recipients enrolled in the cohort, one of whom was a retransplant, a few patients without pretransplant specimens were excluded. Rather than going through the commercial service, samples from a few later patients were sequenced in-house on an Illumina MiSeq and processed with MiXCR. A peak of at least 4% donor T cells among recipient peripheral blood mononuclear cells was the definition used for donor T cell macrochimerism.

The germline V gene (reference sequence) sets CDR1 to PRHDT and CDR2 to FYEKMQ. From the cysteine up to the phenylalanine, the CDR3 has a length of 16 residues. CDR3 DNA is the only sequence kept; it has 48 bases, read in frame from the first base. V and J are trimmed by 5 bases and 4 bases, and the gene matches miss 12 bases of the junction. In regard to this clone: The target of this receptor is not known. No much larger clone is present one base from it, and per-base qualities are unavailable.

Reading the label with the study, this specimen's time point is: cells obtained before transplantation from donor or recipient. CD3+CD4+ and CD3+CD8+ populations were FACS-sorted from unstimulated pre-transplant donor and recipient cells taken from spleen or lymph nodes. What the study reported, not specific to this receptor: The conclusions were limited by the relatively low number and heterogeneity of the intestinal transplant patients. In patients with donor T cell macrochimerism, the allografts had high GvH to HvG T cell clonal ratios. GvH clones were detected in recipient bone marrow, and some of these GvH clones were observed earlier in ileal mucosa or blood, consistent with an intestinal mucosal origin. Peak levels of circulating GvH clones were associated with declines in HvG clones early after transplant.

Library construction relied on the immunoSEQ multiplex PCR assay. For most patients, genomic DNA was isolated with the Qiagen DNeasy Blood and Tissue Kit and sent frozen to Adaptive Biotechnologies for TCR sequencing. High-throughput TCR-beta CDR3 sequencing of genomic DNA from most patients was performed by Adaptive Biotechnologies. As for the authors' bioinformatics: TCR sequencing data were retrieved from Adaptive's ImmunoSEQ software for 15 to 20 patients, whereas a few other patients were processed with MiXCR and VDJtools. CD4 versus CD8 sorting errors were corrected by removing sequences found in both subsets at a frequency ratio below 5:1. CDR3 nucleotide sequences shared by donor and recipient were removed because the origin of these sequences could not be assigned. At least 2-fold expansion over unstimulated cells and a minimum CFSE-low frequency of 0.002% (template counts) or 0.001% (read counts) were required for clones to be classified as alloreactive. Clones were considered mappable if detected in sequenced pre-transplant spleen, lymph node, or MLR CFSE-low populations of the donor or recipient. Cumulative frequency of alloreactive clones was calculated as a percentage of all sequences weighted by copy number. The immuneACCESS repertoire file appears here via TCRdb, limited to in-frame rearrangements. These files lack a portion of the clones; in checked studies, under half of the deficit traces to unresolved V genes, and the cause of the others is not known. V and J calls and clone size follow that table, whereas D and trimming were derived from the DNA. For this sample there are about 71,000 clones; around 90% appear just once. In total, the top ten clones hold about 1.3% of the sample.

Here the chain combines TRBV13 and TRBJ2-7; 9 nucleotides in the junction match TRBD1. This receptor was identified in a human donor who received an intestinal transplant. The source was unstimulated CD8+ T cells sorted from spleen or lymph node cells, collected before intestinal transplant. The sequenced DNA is TGTGCCAGCAGCCCTAGCACCCGGGACAGGGTATACGAGCAGTACTTC. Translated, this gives CASSPSTRDRVYEQYF. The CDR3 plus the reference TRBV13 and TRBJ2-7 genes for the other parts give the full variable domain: AAGVIQSPRHLIKEKRETATLKCYPIPRHDTVYWYQQGPGQDPQFLISFYEKMQSDKGSIPDRFSAQQFSDYHSELNMSSLELGDSALYFCASSPSTRDRVYEQYFGPGTRLTVT.